The present T cell receptor (beta chain) was sequenced within a study of T cell responses to AZD1222 COVID-19 vaccine. Study at large: The study pooled second doses at about 4 or about 12 weeks.

Clones were read by immunoSEQ multiplex PCR, and TCRdb kept only the in-frame ones, dropping some. The table shows some 110,000 clones, with 92% occurring only once. Study observations and caveats: Mostly white British, mostly female donors; authors suggested clonal diversity may be underestimated. At 160-218 and 743-854, vaccine-associated CD4 TCRs were dominant, and they spanned spike. Reports indicate that nearly half of spike-specific TCRs are directed at unmutated variant regions.

In germline, CDR1 is SGHRS, CDR2 YFSETQ. The ends were cut back, 0 bases at V and 0 bases at J, with 9 bases in the middle. CDR3 length: 16 amino acids. About this clone: Its cognate antigen is unknown. The sample carries other DNA sequences with the same CDR3.

Here the sequenced sample was peripheral blood, taken on day 0 of AZD1222 vaccination. The sequence derives from an adult in good health. The V and J genes are TRBV5-1 and TRBJ1-4; D ambiguous. The CDR3 loop reads CASSLGTVATNEKLFF. The DNA of the CDR3 is TGCGCCAGCAGCTTGGGGACGGTCGCAACTAATGAAAAACTGTTTTTT. The full variable domain, its missing parts supplied by reference TRBV5-1 and TRBJ1-4, is KAGVTQTPRYLIKTRGQQVTLSCSPISGHRSVSWYQQTPGQGLQFLFEYFSETQRNKGNFPGRFSGRQFSNSRSEMNVSTLELGDSALYLCASSLGTVATNEKLFFGSGTQLSVL.